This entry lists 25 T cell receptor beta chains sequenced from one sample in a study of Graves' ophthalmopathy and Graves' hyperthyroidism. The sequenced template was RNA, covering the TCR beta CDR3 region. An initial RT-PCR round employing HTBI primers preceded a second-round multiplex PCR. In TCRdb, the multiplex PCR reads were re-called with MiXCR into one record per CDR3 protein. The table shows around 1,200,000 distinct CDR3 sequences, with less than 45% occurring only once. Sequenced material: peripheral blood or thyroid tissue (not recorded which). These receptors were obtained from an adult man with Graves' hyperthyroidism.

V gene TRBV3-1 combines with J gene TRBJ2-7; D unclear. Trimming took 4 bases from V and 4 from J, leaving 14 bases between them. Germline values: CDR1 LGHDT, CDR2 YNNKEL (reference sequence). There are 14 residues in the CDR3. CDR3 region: CASSPSGVLYEQYF. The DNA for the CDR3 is TGTGCCAGCAGCCCGTCTGGGGTTTTATACGAGCAGTACTTC.

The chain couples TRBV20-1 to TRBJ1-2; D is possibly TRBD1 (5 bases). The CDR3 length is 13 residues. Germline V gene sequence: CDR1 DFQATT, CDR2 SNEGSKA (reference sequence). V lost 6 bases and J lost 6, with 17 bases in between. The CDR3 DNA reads TGCAGTGCGGACCCCGAAACGGGGGATGGCTACACCTTC. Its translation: CSADPETGDGYTF.

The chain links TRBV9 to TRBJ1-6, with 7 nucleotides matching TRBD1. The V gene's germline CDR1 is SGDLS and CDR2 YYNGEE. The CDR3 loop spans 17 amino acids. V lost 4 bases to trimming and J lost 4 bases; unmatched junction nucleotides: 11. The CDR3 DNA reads TGTGCCAGCAGCCCCGGGACAGAAGTTTTTTATAATTCACCCCTCCACTTT. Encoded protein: CASSPGTEVFYNSPLHF.

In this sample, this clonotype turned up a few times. CDR3 sequence reads: CSARMPGTGTYEQYF. The CDR3 nucleotides are TGCAGTGCTAGAATGCCGGGGACGGGAACCTACGAGCAGTACTTC. The chain couples TRBV20-1 to TRBJ2-7; D possibly uses TRBD1 or TRBD2 (5 bases each). V was shortened by 2 bases and J by 2 bases, with 16 bases between the two germline ends. The CDR3 has 15 amino acids. Looked up from germline, CDR1 is DFQATT and CDR2 is SNEGSKA (reference sequence).

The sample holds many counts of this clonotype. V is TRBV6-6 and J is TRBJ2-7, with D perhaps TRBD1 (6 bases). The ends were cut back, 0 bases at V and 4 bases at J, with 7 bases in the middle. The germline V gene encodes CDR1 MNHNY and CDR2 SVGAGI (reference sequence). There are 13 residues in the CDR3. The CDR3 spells CASSYSRGYEQYF. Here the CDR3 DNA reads TGTGCCAGCAGTTACTCGAGGGGGTACGAGCAGTACTTC.

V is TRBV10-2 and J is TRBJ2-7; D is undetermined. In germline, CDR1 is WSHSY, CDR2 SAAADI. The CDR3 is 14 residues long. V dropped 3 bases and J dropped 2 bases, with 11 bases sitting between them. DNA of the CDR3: TGCGCCAGCAGTGACTCCGGGCAGACCTACGAGCAGTACTTC. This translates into CASSDSGQTYEQYF.

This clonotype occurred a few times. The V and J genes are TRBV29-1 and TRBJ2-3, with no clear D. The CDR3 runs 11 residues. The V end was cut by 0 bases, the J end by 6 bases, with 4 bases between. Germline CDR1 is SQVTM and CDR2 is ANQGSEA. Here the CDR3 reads CSVEEVDTQYF. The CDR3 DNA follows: TGCAGCGTTGAAGAGGTGGATACGCAGTATTTT.

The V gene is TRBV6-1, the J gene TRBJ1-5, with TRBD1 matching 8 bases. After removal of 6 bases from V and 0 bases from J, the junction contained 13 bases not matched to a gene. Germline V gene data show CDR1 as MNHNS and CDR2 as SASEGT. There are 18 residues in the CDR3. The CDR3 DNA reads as TGTGCCAGCAGAATCAGGGACAGGAATTATTATAGCAATCAGCCCCAGCATTTT. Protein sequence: CASRIRDRNYYSNQPQHF.

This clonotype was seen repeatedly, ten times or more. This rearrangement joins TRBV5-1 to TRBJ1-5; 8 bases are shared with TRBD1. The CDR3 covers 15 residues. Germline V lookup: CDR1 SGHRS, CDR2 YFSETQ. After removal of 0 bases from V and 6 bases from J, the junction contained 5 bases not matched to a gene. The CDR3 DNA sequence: TGCGCCAGCAGCTTGGCAGGGGGCGATGTTCAGCCCCAGCATTTT. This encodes CASSLAGGDVQPQHF.

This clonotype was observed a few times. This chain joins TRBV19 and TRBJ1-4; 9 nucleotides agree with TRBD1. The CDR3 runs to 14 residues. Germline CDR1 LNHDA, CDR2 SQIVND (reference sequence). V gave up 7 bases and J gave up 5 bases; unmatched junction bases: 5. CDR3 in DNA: TGTGCCAGTACCGCGGGGACAGGGAATGAAAAACTGTTTTTT. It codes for CASTAGTGNEKLFF.

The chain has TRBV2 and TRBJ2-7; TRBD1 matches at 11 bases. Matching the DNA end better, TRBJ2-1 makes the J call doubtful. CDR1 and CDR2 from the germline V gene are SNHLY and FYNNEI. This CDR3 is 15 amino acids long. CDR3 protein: CASSEGQGAYNEQFF. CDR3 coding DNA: TGTGCCAGCAGTGAGGGACAGGGGGCCTACAATGAGCAGTTCTTC.

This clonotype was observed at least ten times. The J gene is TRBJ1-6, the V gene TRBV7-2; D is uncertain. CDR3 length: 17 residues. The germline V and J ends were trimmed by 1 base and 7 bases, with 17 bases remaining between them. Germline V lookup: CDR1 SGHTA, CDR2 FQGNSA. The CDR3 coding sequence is TGTGCCAGCAGCTTAGGGGAACTAACGGGATGGAATTCACCCCTCCACTTT. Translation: CASSLGELTGWNSPLHF.

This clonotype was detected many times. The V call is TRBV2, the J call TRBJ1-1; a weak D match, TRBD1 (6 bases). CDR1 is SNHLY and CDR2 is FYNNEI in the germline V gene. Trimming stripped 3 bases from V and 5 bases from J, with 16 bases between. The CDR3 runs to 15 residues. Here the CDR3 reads CASSEGARGVTEAFF. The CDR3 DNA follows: TGTGCCAGCAGTGAGGGGGCCCGCGGGGTGACTGAAGCTTTCTTT.

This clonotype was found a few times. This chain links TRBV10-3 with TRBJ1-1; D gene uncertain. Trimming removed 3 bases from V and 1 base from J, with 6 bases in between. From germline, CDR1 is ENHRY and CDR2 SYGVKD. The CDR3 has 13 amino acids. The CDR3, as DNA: TGTGCCATCAGTGACCGGGGGAACACTGAAGCTTTCTTT. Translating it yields CAISDRGNTEAFF.

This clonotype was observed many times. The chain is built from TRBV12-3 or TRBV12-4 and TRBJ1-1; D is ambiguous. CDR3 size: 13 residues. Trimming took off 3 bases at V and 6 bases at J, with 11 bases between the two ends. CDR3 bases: TGTGCCAGCAGTTTCCGAAGGGCAGCTGAAGCTTTCTTT. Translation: CASSFRRAAEAFF.

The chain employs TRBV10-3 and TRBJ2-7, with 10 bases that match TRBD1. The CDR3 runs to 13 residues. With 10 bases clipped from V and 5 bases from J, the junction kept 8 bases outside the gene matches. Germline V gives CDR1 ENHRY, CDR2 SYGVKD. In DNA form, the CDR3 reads TGTGCCACCGCCGGACAGGGGGTTGACGAGCAGTACTTC. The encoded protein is CATAGQGVDEQYF.

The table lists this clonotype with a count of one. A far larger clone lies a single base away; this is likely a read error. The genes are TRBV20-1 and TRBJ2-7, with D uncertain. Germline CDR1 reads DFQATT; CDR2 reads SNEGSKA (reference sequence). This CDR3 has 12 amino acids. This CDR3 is CSARGGVYGQYF. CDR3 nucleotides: TGCAGTGCTAGAGGTGGCGTTTACGGGCAGTACTTC.

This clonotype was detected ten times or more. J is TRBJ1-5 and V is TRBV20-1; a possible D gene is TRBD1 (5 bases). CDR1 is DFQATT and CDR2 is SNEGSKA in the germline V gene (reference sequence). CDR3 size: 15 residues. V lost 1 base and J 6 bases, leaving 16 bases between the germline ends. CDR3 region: CSARGSRVRGQPQHF. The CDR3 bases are TGCAGTGCTAGAGGAAGCAGGGTCCGGGGTCAGCCCCAGCATTTT.

CDR3 nucleotides: TGCGCCAGCGTTGTCCTGGGACAGGGAATCTACGAGCAGTACTTC. Amino acid sequence: CASVVLGQGIYEQYF. V and J are TRBV10-2 and TRBJ2-7, with 9 nucleotides matching TRBD1. The J segment lost 3 bases and the V segment lost 8 bases, leaving 11 bases of the junction unmatched. There are 15 residues in the CDR3. Germline CDR1 reads WSHSY; CDR2 reads SAAADI.

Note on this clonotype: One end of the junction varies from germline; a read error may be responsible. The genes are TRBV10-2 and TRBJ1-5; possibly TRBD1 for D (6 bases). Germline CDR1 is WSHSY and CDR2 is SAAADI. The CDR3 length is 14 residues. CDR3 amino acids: CASRLTGYYQPQHF. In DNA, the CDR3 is TGTGCCAGCAGATTAACAGGGTACTACCAGCCCCAGCATTTT.

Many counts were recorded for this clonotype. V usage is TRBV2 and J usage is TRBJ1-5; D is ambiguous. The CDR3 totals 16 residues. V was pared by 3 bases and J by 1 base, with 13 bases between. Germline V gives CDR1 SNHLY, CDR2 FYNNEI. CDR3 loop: CASSEADLGSNQPQHF. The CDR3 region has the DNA TGTGCCAGCAGTGAGGCCGACCTAGGGAGCAATCAGCCCCAGCATTTT.

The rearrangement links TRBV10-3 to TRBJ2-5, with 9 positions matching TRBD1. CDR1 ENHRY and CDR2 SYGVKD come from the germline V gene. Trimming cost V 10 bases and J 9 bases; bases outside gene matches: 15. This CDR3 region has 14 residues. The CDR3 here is CASSLTGGGQPQYF. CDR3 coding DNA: TGTGCCAGCAGCCTTACAGGGGGCGGTCAGCCCCAGTACTTC.

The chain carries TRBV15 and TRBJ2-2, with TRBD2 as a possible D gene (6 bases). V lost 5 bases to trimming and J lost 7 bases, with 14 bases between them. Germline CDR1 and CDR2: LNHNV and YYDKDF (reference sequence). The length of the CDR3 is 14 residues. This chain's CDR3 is CATSSRGEGGELFF. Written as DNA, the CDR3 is TGTGCCACCAGCTCCCGCGGGGAAGGCGGGGAGCTGTTTTTT.

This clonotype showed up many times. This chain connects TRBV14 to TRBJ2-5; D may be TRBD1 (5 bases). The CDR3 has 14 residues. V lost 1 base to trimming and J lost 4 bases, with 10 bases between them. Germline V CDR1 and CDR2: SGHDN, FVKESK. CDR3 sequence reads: CASSQATRGETQYF. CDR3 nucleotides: TGTGCCAGCAGCCAAGCGACAAGGGGAGAGACCCAGTACTTC. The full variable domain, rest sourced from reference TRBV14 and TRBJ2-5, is EAGVTQFPSHSVIEKGQTVTLRCDPISGHDNLYWYRRVMGKEIKFLLHFVKESKQDESGMPNNRFLAERTGGTYSTLKVQPAELEDSGVYFCASSQATRGETQYFGPGTRLLVL.

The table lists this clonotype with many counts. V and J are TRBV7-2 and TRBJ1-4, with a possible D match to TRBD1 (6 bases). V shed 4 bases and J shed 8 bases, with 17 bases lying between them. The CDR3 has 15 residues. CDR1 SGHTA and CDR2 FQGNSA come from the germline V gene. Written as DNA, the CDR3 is TGTGCCAGCAGCTCGAACAGGGTCATGGGGGAAAAACTGTTTTTT. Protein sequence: CASSSNRVMGEKLFF.